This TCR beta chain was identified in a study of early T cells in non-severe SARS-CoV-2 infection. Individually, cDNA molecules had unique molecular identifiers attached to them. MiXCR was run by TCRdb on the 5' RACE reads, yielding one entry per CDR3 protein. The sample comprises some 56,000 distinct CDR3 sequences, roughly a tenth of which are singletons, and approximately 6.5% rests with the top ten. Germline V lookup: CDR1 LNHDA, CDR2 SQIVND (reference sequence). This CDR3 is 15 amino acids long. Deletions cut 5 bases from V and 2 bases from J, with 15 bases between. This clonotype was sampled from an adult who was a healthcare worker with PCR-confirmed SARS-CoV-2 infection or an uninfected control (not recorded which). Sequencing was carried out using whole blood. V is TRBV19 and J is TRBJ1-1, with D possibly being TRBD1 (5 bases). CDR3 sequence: CASSRSGPLNTEAFF. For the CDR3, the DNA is TGTGCCAGTAGTCGTTCGGGGCCACTCAACACTGAAGCTTTCTTT.